Listed below are T cell receptor beta chains from one sample, sequenced in a study of blood T cell repertoires in COVID-19. Clones were read by immunoSEQ multiplex PCR, and TCRdb kept only the in-frame ones, dropping some. The sample holds 150,000 to 170,000 clones, under 85% seen once. The sequenced material came from peripheral blood. Receptors originate from a man aged 55 to 70 with COVID-19, enrolled during active disease. CDR3s include the opening cysteine and the closing phenylalanine or tryptophan. D genes are given only for firm matches. Size tells how often a clone was seen (once, few, many) or the class of an expanded clone, and some rows leave it out.

V gene,D gene,clone size,J gene,CDR3 protein,CDR3 DNA
TRBV5-4,TRBD1,NA,TRBJ1-1,CASSLLEDRAGEAFF,TGTGCCAGCAGCTTACTAGAGGACAGGGCTGGTGAAGCTTTCTTT
TRBV24-1,NA,once,TRBJ2-1,CATSEAGPYNEQFF,TGTGCCACCAGTGAGGCGGGACCATACAATGAGCAGTTCTTC
TRBV18,TRBD1,NA,TRBJ1-3,CASSPGTGSGNTIYF,TGTGCCAGCTCACCTGGGACAGGCTCTGGAAACACCATATATTTT
TRBV11-2,TRBD1,NA,TRBJ1-2,CASSLVRTGGNYGYTF,TGTGCCAGCAGCTTAGTCCGGACAGGGGGTAACTATGGCTACACCTTC
TRBV3-1/TRBV3-2,TRBD1,NA,TRBJ2-7,CASSQPGQRFFEQYF,TGTGCCAGCAGCCAACCGGGACAGAGGTTTTTCGAGCAGTACTTC
TRBV6-6,TRBD2,NA,TRBJ2-1,CASSRTLAVSYNEQFF,TGTGCCAGCAGTCGAACCCTAGCGGTCTCCTACAATGAGCAGTTCTTC
TRBV9,TRBD2,NA,TRBJ2-5,CASSVGTSGSPQETQYF,TGTGCCAGCAGCGTAGGGACTAGCGGGAGCCCCCAAGAGACCCAGTACTTC
TRBV21-1,NA,few,TRBJ1-5,CASSKLWDIPASNQPQHF,TGTGCCAGCAGCAAGTTATGGGACATCCCTGCTAGCAATCAGCCCCAGCATTTT
TRBV6-5,NA,NA,TRBJ1-6,CASSLKGGDSPLHF,TGTGCCAGCAGTTTGAAAGGAGGTGATTCACCCCTCCACTTT
TRBV6-6,TRBD1,once,TRBJ1-5,CASSYRTGGGLPQHF,TGTGCCAGCAGTTACCGGACAGGAGGGGGATTGCCCCAGCATTTT
TRBV6-5,NA,NA,TRBJ2-5,CASREHVLAETQYF,TGTGCCAGCAGAGAGCATGTCCTAGCGGAGACCCAGTACTTC
TRBV29-1,NA,NA,TRBJ1-1,CSVAAGAQNTEAFF,TGCAGCGTTGCGGCAGGGGCTCAGAACACTGAAGCTTTCTTT
TRBV19,NA,NA,TRBJ1-5,CASMRGYGNQPQHF,TGTGCCAGTATGCGGGGTTATGGCAATCAGCCCCAGCATTTT
TRBV24-1,NA,once,TRBJ1-2,CATSELRGGGYGNTF,TGTGCCACCAGTGAACTGAGGGGAGGAGGGTATGGCAACACCTTC
TRBV7-2,NA,NA,TRBJ2-7,CASSDGGEQYF,TGTGCCAGCAGCGACGGAGGCGAGCAGTACTTC
TRBV5-6,TRBD1,NA,TRBJ2-1,CASSMYNRDSKFF,TGTGCCAGCAGCATGTACAACCGGGACAGCAAGTTCTTC
TRBV28,NA,NA,TRBJ1-4,CASRRGLTENEKLFF,TGTGCCAGCAGGCGGGGCCTGACAGAAAATGAAAAACTGTTTTTT
TRBV5-5,NA,NA,TRBJ1-5,CASSLGQPNQPQHF,TGTGCCAGCAGCTTGGGACAGCCTAATCAGCCCCAGCATTTT
TRBV11-2,TRBD2,NA,TRBJ2-1,CASSLVASGVANEQFF,TGTGCCAGCAGCTTAGTGGCTAGCGGGGTAGCCAATGAGCAGTTCTTC
TRBV27,NA,NA,TRBJ2-1,CASSSGLWLEQFF,TGTGCCAGCAGTTCCGGACTGTGGCTGGAGCAGTTCTTC
TRBV7-3,NA,NA,TRBJ1-1,CASSFDRMGDAFF,TGTGCCAGCAGCTTCGACAGGATGGGGGATGCTTTCTTT
TRBV6-1,NA,once,TRBJ2-5,CASVGLAFETQYF,TGTGCCAGCGTAGGGCTAGCATTCGAGACCCAGTACTTC
TRBV5-1,TRBD1,NA,TRBJ1-1,CASTSTGGMNTEAFF,TGCGCCAGCACCTCGACAGGGGGCATGAACACTGAAGCTTTCTTT
TRBV9,NA,NA,TRBJ1-1,CASSVDSPTEAFF,TGTGCCAGCAGCGTAGATAGCCCCACTGAAGCTTTCTTT
TRBV19,NA,NA,TRBJ1-6,CASSTVVSAAPLHF,TGTGCCAGTAGTACCGTAGTTTCGGCGGCCCCCCTCCACTTT
TRBV11-3,TRBD1,NA,TRBJ1-6,CASSSTGGTASPLHF,TGTGCCAGCAGCTCTACAGGGGGTACTGCTTCACCCCTCCACTTT
TRBV6-1,TRBD1,NA,TRBJ1-2,CASREKGQTAKNYGYTF,TGTGCCAGCAGAGAAAAGGGACAGACGGCCAAAAACTATGGCTACACCTTC
TRBV10-3,TRBD1,few,TRBJ2-7,CATNRDRSHYEQYF,TGTGCCACCAATAGGGACAGATCGCACTACGAGCAGTACTTC
TRBV19,TRBD1,NA,TRBJ1-2,CATLPGQGVGGYTF,TGTGCCACCCTCCCGGGACAGGGTGTCGGTGGCTACACCTTC
TRBV2,NA,NA,TRBJ1-2,CASSPRRGLYGYTF,TGTGCCAGCAGTCCCAGGAGGGGATTGTATGGCTACACCTTC
TRBV20-1,NA,NA,TRBJ1-2,CSASTAGGAYGYTF,TGCAGTGCTAGTACCGCGGGGGGCGCATATGGCTACACCTTC
TRBV6-1,TRBD1,NA,TRBJ1-3,CASSALGTGRGNTIYF,TGTGCCAGCAGTGCCCTCGGGACAGGGAGGGGAAACACCATATATTTT
TRBV19,NA,once,TRBJ1-5,CASTQTGGNQPQHF,TGTGCCAGTACCCAAACCGGGGGCAATCAGCCCCAGCATTTT
TRBV27,TRBD1,NA,TRBJ2-7,CASSFKKVAPRDRGYEQYF,TGTGCCAGCAGTTTTAAAAAGGTCGCTCCTCGAGACAGGGGCTACGAGCAGTACTTC
TRBV19,NA,NA,TRBJ2-5,CASRATGLRETQYF,TGTGCCAGTAGGGCAACTGGACTAAGGGAGACCCAGTACTTC
TRBV7-9,TRBD2,NA,TRBJ2-1,CASSLPLAGGGYNEQFF,TGTGCCAGCAGCCTCCCGCTAGCGGGAGGCGGTTACAATGAGCAGTTCTTC
TRBV6-5,NA,NA,TRBJ2-5,CASSYGRKQETQYF,TGTGCCAGCAGTTACGGGAGGAAACAAGAGACCCAGTACTTC
TRBV2,TRBD1,NA,TRBJ2-3,CASKPTGVTDTQYF,TGTGCCAGCAAACCCACAGGGGTGACAGATACGCAGTATTTT
TRBV7-2,TRBD2,NA,TRBJ2-2,CASSLEAIGLAGYTGELFF,TGTGCCAGCAGCTTAGAAGCGATAGGACTAGCGGGGTACACCGGGGAGCTGTTTTTT
TRBV2,NA,once,TRBJ1-1,CASSGGAEAFF,TGTGCCAGCAGTGGGGGGGCTGAAGCTTTCTTT
TRBV23-1,NA,NA,TRBJ1-5,CASSHGQPQHF,TGCGCCAGCAGTCACGGTCAGCCCCAGCATTTT